This is a list of T cell receptor beta chains from one sample in a study of shared clonotypes between healthy human individuals. Produced via immunoSEQ multiplex PCR; TCRdb's table is partial and in-frame only. The sample includes under 600,000 clones, about 80% of them seen just once. Specimen: PBMCs. Source of these receptors: a woman in her thirties or forties in good health. Some clones in this sample may be carry-over from other donors' samples. The CDR3 runs from the conserved cysteine through the conserved F or W. The D gene is left open where the match is weak. A clone size is listed for some rows: how often the clone was seen (once, few, many), or a class if it is expanded.

abundance: -
j_gene: TRBJ1-1
d_gene: -
v_gene: TRBV6-6
CDR3nt: TGTGCCAGCAGTTACGGGGGCACTGAAGCTTTCTTT
CDR3aa: CASSYGGTEAFF

abundance: -
j_gene: TRBJ1-3
d_gene: TRBD1
v_gene: TRBV19
CDR3nt: TGTGCCAGTAAAGACGGACAGGCTGGAAACACCATATATTTT
CDR3aa: CASKDGQAGNTIYF

abundance: -
j_gene: TRBJ2-7
d_gene: -
v_gene: TRBV5-1
CDR3nt: TGCGCCAGCCGCTTGGGGGTTAACTATGAGCAGTACTTC
CDR3aa: CASRLGVNYEQYF

abundance: -
j_gene: TRBJ2-7
d_gene: -
v_gene: TRBV7-2
CDR3nt: TGTGCCAGCAGCTACCCGGGACATCAAGCCTACGAGCAGTACTTC
CDR3aa: CASSYPGHQAYEQYF

abundance: -
j_gene: TRBJ1-2
d_gene: TRBD1
v_gene: TRBV29-1
CDR3nt: TGCAGCGTCAATAAAGGGGGACAGGTATCCTATGGCTACACCTTC
CDR3aa: CSVNKGGQVSYGYTF

abundance: -
j_gene: TRBJ2-1
d_gene: TRBD2
v_gene: TRBV4-1
CDR3nt: TGCGCCAGCAGCCAAGGCCCCAGAGGCGGGAGGCGGAATGAGCAGTTCTTC
CDR3aa: CASSQGPRGGRRNEQFF

abundance: -
j_gene: TRBJ2-5
d_gene: -
v_gene: TRBV5-4
CDR3nt: TGTGCCAGCAGCTTGGTAGGCAGCGGGGAGACCCAGTACTTC
CDR3aa: CASSLVGSGETQYF

abundance: -
j_gene: TRBJ2-1
d_gene: TRBD2
v_gene: TRBV6-4
CDR3nt: TGTGCCAGCAGTGAAGGACTAGAGCGGGATGAGCAGTTCTTC
CDR3aa: CASSEGLERDEQFF

abundance: -
j_gene: TRBJ2-5
d_gene: TRBD1
v_gene: TRBV5-4
CDR3nt: TGTGCCATCCCCCTGGGGACAGGGACGGATCAGACCCAGTACTTC
CDR3aa: CAIPLGTGTDQTQYF

abundance: -
j_gene: TRBJ2-1
d_gene: TRBD2
v_gene: TRBV28
CDR3nt: TGTGCCAGCACCCCGGGGTCTAGCGGGAGTTTACCGTTCTTC
CDR3aa: CASTPGSSGSLPFF

abundance: -
j_gene: TRBJ2-2
d_gene: -
v_gene: TRBV5-1
CDR3nt: TGCGCCAGCAGCTTGGCCGGATCCCCCGGGGAGCTGTTTTTT
CDR3aa: CASSLAGSPGELFF

abundance: -
j_gene: TRBJ1-2
d_gene: TRBD1
v_gene: TRBV11-2
CDR3nt: TGTGCCAGCAGCTTAGAGGACAGGGCCGGCTACACCTTC
CDR3aa: CASSLEDRAGYTF

abundance: -
j_gene: TRBJ2-7
d_gene: TRBD2
v_gene: TRBV7-2
CDR3nt: TGTGCCAGCACTAGGACTAGCGGCTTTAGCTCCTACGAGCAGTACTTC
CDR3aa: CASTRTSGFSSYEQYF

abundance: -
j_gene: TRBJ2-2
d_gene: -
v_gene: TRBV7-2
CDR3nt: TGTGCCAGCAGCTTAGTATGGGGAAATGCCGGGGAGCTGTTTTTT
CDR3aa: CASSLVWGNAGELFF

abundance: -
j_gene: TRBJ2-7
d_gene: TRBD1
v_gene: TRBV18
CDR3nt: TGTGCCAGCTCACCCGACAGGGCGGCCGAGCAGTACTTC
CDR3aa: CASSPDRAAEQYF

abundance: -
j_gene: TRBJ2-7
d_gene: -
v_gene: TRBV27
CDR3nt: TGTGCCAGCAGGGGCCTCTACGAGCAGTACTTC
CDR3aa: CASRGLYEQYF

abundance: -
j_gene: TRBJ2-5
d_gene: TRBD2
v_gene: TRBV9
CDR3nt: TGTGCCAGCAGCGTCACTAGCGGAGCCGAGACCCAGTACTTC
CDR3aa: CASSVTSGAETQYF

abundance: few
j_gene: TRBJ1-1
d_gene: -
v_gene: TRBV5-1
CDR3nt: TGCGCCAGCAGCGGTCGGGCCGAGAACACTGAAGCTTTCTTT
CDR3aa: CASSGRAENTEAFF

abundance: -
j_gene: TRBJ2-1
d_gene: TRBD2
v_gene: TRBV28
CDR3nt: TGTGCCAGCATTCTAAGCGGGGCTACCTACAATGAGCAGTTCTTC
CDR3aa: CASILSGATYNEQFF

abundance: -
j_gene: TRBJ2-1
d_gene: TRBD2
v_gene: TRBV7-2
CDR3nt: TGTGCCAGCAGCTTAGCGGGTCTAGCGGGAGTCAATGAGCAGTTCTTC
CDR3aa: CASSLAGLAGVNEQFF

abundance: few
j_gene: TRBJ1-1
d_gene: -
v_gene: TRBV7-9
CDR3nt: TGTGCCAGCAGCTTTAGTCAGAACACTGAAGCTTTCTTT
CDR3aa: CASSFSQNTEAFF

abundance: -
j_gene: TRBJ1-2
d_gene: TRBD1
v_gene: TRBV11-2
CDR3nt: TGTGCCAGCAGCTTTACAGGGGTAGGCTACACCTTC
CDR3aa: CASSFTGVGYTF

abundance: -
j_gene: TRBJ1-5
d_gene: -
v_gene: TRBV19
CDR3nt: TGTGCCAGTAAAGGGATTAATAGCAATCAGCCCCAGCATTTT
CDR3aa: CASKGINSNQPQHF

abundance: -
j_gene: TRBJ2-2
d_gene: -
v_gene: TRBV5-1
CDR3nt: TGCGCCACGGAACTTACAGGGGACTACACCGGGGAGCTGTTTTTT
CDR3aa: CATELTGDYTGELFF

abundance: -
j_gene: TRBJ1-4
d_gene: TRBD1
v_gene: TRBV7-8
CDR3nt: TGTGCCAGCAGCTTGGGACAGACCGAAAAACTGTTTTTT
CDR3aa: CASSLGQTEKLFF

abundance: -
j_gene: TRBJ2-7
d_gene: TRBD2
v_gene: TRBV19
CDR3nt: TGTGCCAGTAGTATAGCTGCGCTAGCGGGACACGAGCAGTACTTC
CDR3aa: CASSIAALAGHEQYF

abundance: -
j_gene: TRBJ2-7
d_gene: -
v_gene: TRBV23-1
CDR3nt: TGCGCCAGCAGTCAATCCGGGAGCGGGCCCGGCGACGAGCAGTACTTC
CDR3aa: CASSQSGSGPGDEQYF

abundance: -
j_gene: TRBJ1-2
d_gene: TRBD1
v_gene: TRBV7-9
CDR3nt: TGTGCCAGCAGCCTCTCGGGCAGGGGGGATTCTTATGGCTACACCTTC
CDR3aa: CASSLSGRGDSYGYTF

abundance: -
j_gene: TRBJ1-1
d_gene: -
v_gene: TRBV11-1
CDR3nt: TGTGCCAGCAGCCGCTCAGCGGATTTCACTGAAGCTTTCTTT
CDR3aa: CASSRSADFTEAFF

abundance: -
j_gene: TRBJ2-2
d_gene: TRBD2
v_gene: TRBV11-2
CDR3nt: TGTGCCAGCAGCGATTTCCGCGGGAGGCGGGACACCGGGGAGCTGTTTTTT
CDR3aa: CASSDFRGRRDTGELFF

abundance: -
j_gene: TRBJ1-5
d_gene: -
v_gene: TRBV5-8
CDR3nt: TGTGCCAGCAGCTTGGCCGGGGGGCTCTACCAGCCCCAGCATTTT
CDR3aa: CASSLAGGLYQPQHF

abundance: -
j_gene: TRBJ2-5
d_gene: TRBD1
v_gene: TRBV18
CDR3nt: TGTGCCAGCTCACGGTCCGGGACAGGGGTAGAGACCCAGTACTTC
CDR3aa: CASSRSGTGVETQYF

abundance: few
j_gene: TRBJ2-3
d_gene: -
v_gene: TRBV14
CDR3nt: TGTGCCAGCAGCCCCCGACATCCGCGGGACCTATTCGGGGCGAATACGCAGTATTTT
CDR3aa: CASSPRHPRDLFGANTQYF

abundance: once
j_gene: TRBJ2-7
d_gene: TRBD2
v_gene: TRBV29-1
CDR3nt: TGCAGCCCAGTGGGGGGGACCCGAGGTTCCGAGCAGTACTTC
CDR3aa: CSPVGGTRGSEQYF

abundance: -
j_gene: TRBJ2-5
d_gene: -
v_gene: TRBV19
CDR3nt: TGTGCCAGTAGTATCAACAGGCAAGAGACCCAGTACTTC
CDR3aa: CASSINRQETQYF

abundance: -
j_gene: TRBJ2-5
d_gene: -
v_gene: TRBV9
CDR3nt: TGTGCCAGCAGCGTAGGGGAACAAGAGACCCAGTACTTC
CDR3aa: CASSVGEQETQYF

abundance: -
j_gene: TRBJ1-4
d_gene: -
v_gene: TRBV29-1
CDR3nt: TGCAGCGTTGGAAGGCTGGGGGCGAGGGAAAAACTGTTTTTT
CDR3aa: CSVGRLGAREKLFF

abundance: -
j_gene: TRBJ1-5
d_gene: -
v_gene: TRBV21-1
CDR3nt: TGTGCCAGCAGCCGAGGGACAAAAGAGGGAATGAGCAATCAGCCCCAGCATTTT
CDR3aa: CASSRGTKEGMSNQPQHF

abundance: -
j_gene: TRBJ2-2
d_gene: TRBD2
v_gene: TRBV7-8
CDR3nt: TGTGCCAGCAGCCTCTCGTTCGGCGGGAGGTTCGGGGAGCTGTTTTTT
CDR3aa: CASSLSFGGRFGELFF

abundance: few
j_gene: TRBJ1-2
d_gene: TRBD1
v_gene: TRBV2
CDR3nt: TGTGCCAGCAGTGGGGCCAGGGGGGTTTTGAACTATGGCTACACCTTC
CDR3aa: CASSGARGVLNYGYTF

abundance: -
j_gene: TRBJ2-1
d_gene: -
v_gene: TRBV7-3
CDR3nt: TGTGCCAGCAGCTTGAGTACGGGAGTGGGGTTATTCAATGAGCAGTTCTTC
CDR3aa: CASSLSTGVGLFNEQFF

abundance: -
j_gene: TRBJ2-3
d_gene: TRBD1
v_gene: TRBV10-2
CDR3nt: TGCGCCAGCTACGGACAGGGGACGACCACAGATACGCAGTATTTT
CDR3aa: CASYGQGTTTDTQYF